These 27 T cell receptor beta chains were sequenced from one sample in a study of technical replicates of blood from several donors. Data came from immunoSEQ multiplex PCR; TCRdb stores just in-frame clones and leaves some out. The sample yields roughly 68,000 clones, 70% to 90% seen once. Sequenced: PBMCs. The receptors come from a human donor in good health. Some clones in this sample may be carry-over from other donors' samples.

This clone was seen just once. The rearrangement joins TRBV27 to TRBJ2-3, with a possible D match to TRBD2 (6 bases). Looked up from germline, CDR1 is MNHEY and CDR2 is SMNVEV (reference sequence). This CDR3 spans 16 amino acids. Trimming took off 4 bases at V and 0 bases at J, with 14 bases between the two ends. As DNA, the CDR3 is TGTGCCAGCAGTTACGCTAGCGCACCTAGCACAGATACGCAGTATTTT. Translation gives CASSYASAPSTDTQYF.

This clone appeared once. The chain combines TRBV6-1 with TRBJ1-6, with D unclear. Germline V CDR1 and CDR2: MNHNS, SASEGT. CDR3 length: 15 amino acids. V was clipped by 4 bases and J by 11 bases, with 18 bases between them. The CDR3 nucleotides read TGTGCCAGCAGTGGGGCACGGCGTAGTCAAACACCCCTCCACTTT. Translation: CASSGARRSQTPLHF.

This chain joins TRBV10-3 and TRBJ2-1; TRBD2 aligns across 10 bases. The CDR3 runs 14 residues. Looked up from germline, CDR1 is ENHRY and CDR2 is SYGVKD. The junction had 2 bases not matched to a gene; V was cut back by 7 bases and J by 2 bases. CDR3: CAIKREGPYNEQFF. The CDR3, as DNA: TGTGCCATCAAGCGGGAGGGCCCCTACAATGAGCAGTTCTTC.

Sample share makes this clone medium-sized. V is TRBV27 and J is TRBJ2-7, with D tentatively TRBD1 (6 bases). CDR3 length: 15 residues. Trimming took 6 bases from V and 3 from J, leaving 18 bases between them. Germline V gene lookup returns CDR1 MNHEY and CDR2 SMNVEV (reference sequence). In DNA, the CDR3 is TGTGCCAGCAGCGGCAAGGGGGTCTTTAACTACGAGCAGTACTTC. It yields the protein CASSGKGVFNYEQYF.

The chain couples TRBV6-5 to TRBJ2-5, with TRBD1 matching 9 bases. The V gene end was trimmed by 1 base and the J gene end by 6 bases; junction bases not matched to a gene: 9. CDR1 is MNHEY and CDR2 is SVGAGI in the germline V gene. The CDR3 contains 16 residues. The CDR3: CASSYLGQGGEKTQYF. Here the CDR3 DNA reads TGTGCCAGCAGTTACTTGGGACAGGGAGGTGAGAAGACCCAGTACTTC.

V usage is TRBV7-9 and J usage is TRBJ2-1; D ambiguous. V lost 1 base, J lost 0 bases, and 7 bases lay in between. CDR1 and CDR2 from the germline V gene are SEHNR and FQNEAQ (reference sequence). There are 15 residues in the CDR3. CDR3 residues: CASSLERPSYNEQFF. The CDR3 coding sequence is TGTGCCAGCAGCTTAGAGAGGCCCTCCTACAATGAGCAGTTCTTC.

In its sample, this clone was seen once. The chain employs TRBV18 and TRBJ2-1; D is uncertain. Per the germline V gene, CDR1 is KGHSH and CDR2 is LQKENI. The CDR3 has 14 amino acids. Trimming left V 3 bases short and J 0 bases short, with 6 bases between. For the CDR3, the DNA is TGTGCCAGCTCACCTAGTAGCTCCTACAATGAGCAGTTCTTC. This encodes CASSPSSSYNEQFF.

This chain connects TRBV27 to TRBJ2-2; the match to TRBD1 covers 7 bases. The V gene end was trimmed by 6 bases and the J gene end by 7 bases; junction bases not matched to a gene: 11. The CDR3 spans 15 residues. Germline V lookup: CDR1 MNHEY, CDR2 SMNVEV (reference sequence). The CDR3 region has the DNA TGTGCCAGCAGACAGGGGCGGATTTCGGTCGGGGAGCTGTTTTTT. Its protein product is CASRQGRISVGELFF.

The chain joins TRBV7-9 to TRBJ2-2, with 9 bases matching TRBD1. CDR3 length: 15 residues. Germline CDR1 and CDR2: SEHNR and FQNEAQ (reference sequence). Germline trimming cut 4 bases from V and 4 bases from J; bases unmatched to any gene: 4. CDR3 sequence reads: CASSSGTGSTGELFF. The CDR3 bases are TGTGCCAGCAGCTCCGGGACAGGGAGCACCGGGGAGCTGTTTTTT.

The chain links TRBV5-6 to TRBJ1-6, with D tentatively TRBD1 (5 bases). This CDR3 comprises 17 residues. Trimming shortened V by 3 bases and J by 0 bases, and 13 bases separated the two germline ends. Per germline, CDR1 SGHDT and CDR2 YYEEEE. In nucleotides, the CDR3 is TGTGCCAGCAGCTCGGACACAGCTTTCTCCTATAATTCACCCCTCCACTTT. Protein: CASSSDTAFSYNSPLHF. Full variable domain (remainder filled in from reference TRBV5-6 and TRBJ1-6): DAGVTQSPTHLIKTRGQQVTLRCSPKSGHDTVSWYQQALGQGPQFIFQYYEEEERQRGNFPDRFSGHQFPNYSSELNVNALLLGDSALYLCASSSDTAFSYNSPLHFGNGTRLTVT.

This clone occurred once. This chain joins TRBV25-1 and TRBJ2-3, with 7 bases fitting TRBD1. The CDR3 consists of 13 residues. In germline, CDR1 is MGHDK, CDR2 SYGVNS. V lost 6 bases and J lost 5; bases outside the gene matches: 5. The CDR3 spells CASSKPGGDTQYF. The DNA for the CDR3 is TGTGCCAGCAGCAAACCAGGGGGAGATACGCAGTATTTT.

This sequence joins TRBV6-1 and TRBJ2-3; 11 nucleotides align to TRBD2. This CDR3 contains 15 residues. The trim removed 6 bases at V and 4 bases at J, leaving 6 bases unmatched. Germline loops: CDR1 MNHNS, CDR2 SASEGT. The CDR3 DNA is TGTGCCAGCAGCCTACTAGCGGGAGTGGCAGATACGCAGTATTTT. Amino acid sequence: CASSLLAGVADTQYF.

V and J are TRBV19 and TRBJ2-1, with TRBD2 matching 10 bases. There are 14 residues in the CDR3. V shed 1 base, J shed 15 bases, and the junction held 9 bases outside the gene matches. Germline CDR1 and CDR2: LNHDA and SQIVND (reference sequence). For the CDR3, the DNA is TGTGCCAGTAGTATAGGCGGGGCTAGCGGGAGTCGGTTCTTC. Protein product: CASSIGGASGSRFF. Looking up the rest from reference TRBV19 and TRBJ2-1 gives the full variable domain: DGGITQSPKYLFRKEGQNVTLSCEQNLNHDAMYWYRQDPGQGLRLIYYSQIVNDFQKGDIAEGYSVSREKKESFPLTVTSAQKNPTAFYLCASSIGGASGSRFFGPGTRLTVL.

The CDR3 region has the DNA TGTGCCAGCAGCGCCCGAGGTCGGGGGGGCCTGAATGAGCAGTTCTTC. Translated, it gives CASSARGRGGLNEQFF. The V gene is TRBV9, the J gene TRBJ2-1; 8 bases are a match to TRBD2. V was clipped by 3 bases and J by 7 bases; unmatched bases: 12. CDR1 and CDR2 (germline): SGDLS, YYNGEE. The CDR3 extends over 16 amino acids.

This clone came up once. The chain recombines TRBV6-6 with TRBJ1-1; TRBD1 matches at 7 bases. Looked up from germline, CDR1 is MNHNY and CDR2 is SVGAGI (reference sequence). With 4 bases clipped from V and 2 bases from J, the junction kept 7 bases outside the gene matches. The CDR3 has 15 residues. DNA for the CDR3: TGTGCCAGCAGTTCTCCGGGACAGCAAAACACTGAAGCTTTCTTT. As protein: CASSSPGQQNTEAFF.

This rearrangement joins TRBV14 to TRBJ2-2; D remains unclear. V shed 2 bases and J shed 7 bases, with 11 bases lying between them. Germline V gives CDR1 SGHDN, CDR2 FVKESK. The CDR3 is 14 residues long. Here the CDR3 DNA reads TGTGCCAGCAGCCAATCTTGGGCTGGCGGGGAGCTGTTTTTT. This gives the protein CASSQSWAGGELFF.

The rearrangement uses TRBV7-8 and TRBJ2-5; D is possibly TRBD1 (5 bases). Trimming stripped 2 bases from V and 4 bases from J, with 11 bases between. The V gene's germline CDR1 is SGHVS and CDR2 FQNEAQ. This CDR3 spans 14 amino acids. Here the CDR3 reads CASSLTGQGETQYF. The CDR3 DNA reads as TGTGCCAGCAGCTTAACGGGCCAGGGAGAGACCCAGTACTTC. The whole variable domain, filled in from reference TRBV7-8 and TRBJ2-5, reads GAGVSQSPRYKVAKRGQDVALRCDPISGHVSLFWYQQALGQGPEFLTYFQNEAQLDKSGLPSDRFFAERPEGSVSTLKIQRTQQEDSAVYLCASSLTGQGETQYFGPGTRLLVL.

V is TRBV4-1 and J is TRBJ1-1, with 10 bases identical to TRBD1. Germline CDR1 is MGHRA and CDR2 is YSYEKL. V dropped 2 bases and J dropped 6; count of bases not matched to a gene: 6. This CDR3 comprises 15 residues. CDR3 residues: CASSQTGTGVPEAFF. CDR3 in DNA: TGCGCCAGCAGCCAAACCGGGACAGGGGTTCCTGAAGCTTTCTTT.

The chain employs TRBV7-9 and TRBJ1-4, with no clear D. The CDR3 has 13 amino acids. V was cut by 3 bases and J by 4 bases, with 6 bases left in between. From germline, CDR1 is SEHNR and CDR2 FQNEAQ (reference sequence). The CDR3 nucleotides read TGTGCCAGCAGCTTCCATAGTAATGAAAAACTGTTTTTT. This codes for CASSFHSNEKLFF.

The rearrangement uses TRBV9 and TRBJ2-5; 7 nucleotides agree with TRBD1. Germline values: CDR1 SGDLS, CDR2 YYNGEE. CDR3 size: 13 residues. The trim removed 2 bases at V and 8 bases at J, leaving 6 bases unmatched. The CDR3 sequence is CASSVLQGTTQYF. CDR3 sequence (DNA): TGTGCCAGCAGCGTCCTACAGGGGACCACCCAGTACTTC.

The chain recombines TRBV6-1 with TRBJ2-3; perhaps TRBD2 as D (5 bases). Trimming stripped 6 bases from V and 0 bases from J, with 7 bases between. The CDR3 runs to 13 residues. Per germline, CDR1 MNHNS and CDR2 SASEGT. This CDR3 reads CASRWRSTDTQYF. The CDR3 DNA reads TGTGCCAGCAGGTGGAGGAGCACAGATACGCAGTATTTT.

The V gene is TRBV18, the J gene TRBJ1-3, with 7 bases identical to TRBD1. Germline V gene sequence: CDR1 KGHSH, CDR2 LQKENI. V lost 4 bases and J lost 0; bases outside the gene matches: 6. The CDR3 contains 16 residues. The CDR3 nucleotides read TGTGCCAGCTCACGGGGACAGATGAGCTCTGGAAACACCATATATTTT. It specifies CASSRGQMSSGNTIYF.

The chain has TRBV19 and TRBJ2-7, with 8 bases that match TRBD1. The length of the CDR3 is 14 residues. The junction had 5 bases not matched to a gene; V was cut back by 3 bases and J by 4 bases. The germline CDR1 and CDR2 sequences are LNHDA and SQIVND (reference sequence). The CDR3 coding sequence is TGTGCCAGTAGTATCCAGGGGGCGGGTTACGAGCAGTACTTC. Translated, it gives CASSIQGAGYEQYF.

The J gene is TRBJ2-4, the V gene TRBV25-1; a weak D match, TRBD2 (6 bases). The CDR3 sequence is 15 residues long. Germline loops: CDR1 MGHDK, CDR2 SYGVNS. Trimming removed 3 bases from V and 0 bases from J, with 9 bases in between. The CDR3 DNA is TGTGCCAGCAGTGAGGCGGGGATAGCCAAAAACATTCAGTACTTC. Translation: CASSEAGIAKNIQYF.

The V call is TRBV18, the J call TRBJ1-1; maybe TRBD1 (5 bases). Germline values: CDR1 KGHSH, CDR2 LQKENI. CDR3 length: 14 residues. V was shortened by 3 bases and J by 7 bases, with 15 bases between the two germline ends. The CDR3 here is CASSPSSQALEAFF. The CDR3 coding sequence is TGTGCCAGCTCACCCTCGTCACAGGCCCTTGAAGCTTTCTTT.

This chain connects TRBV11-2 to TRBJ2-5; a possible D gene is TRBD1 (6 bases). The V gene lost 5 bases and the J gene lost 8 bases, with 15 bases spanning the gap. Germline CDR1 SGHAT, CDR2 FQNNGV. This CDR3 contains 13 residues. The CDR3 here is CASSRTEGVTQYF. The CDR3, as DNA: TGTGCCAGCAGCCGGACAGAGGGGGTAACCCAGTACTTC. The full variable domain, rest sourced from reference TRBV11-2 and TRBJ2-5, is EAGVAQSPRYKIIEKRQSVAFWCNPISGHATLYWYQQILGQGPKLLIQFQNNGVVDDSQLPKDRFSAERLKGVDSTLKIQPAKLEDSAVYLCASSRTEGVTQYFGPGTRLLVL.

This chain links TRBV9 with TRBJ2-1; possibly TRBD2 for D (5 bases). Trimming pared 4 bases from V and 4 bases from J, leaving 18 bases between. The CDR3 length is 16 residues. The germline gives CDR1 SGDLS, CDR2 YYNGEE. DNA for the CDR3: TGTGCCAGCAGCCTTATTTTTAGTAGCGCGTACAATGAGCAGTTCTTC. This translates into CASSLIFSSAYNEQFF.